The 9 T cell receptor beta chains listed next were all sequenced from one sample in a study of T cells in Graves' hyperthyroidism and ophthalmopathy. The TCR beta CDR3 regions underwent amplification using RNA transcripts as the source. HTBI primers were the set used in a first-round RT-PCR of the TCR CDR3. A single record per CDR3 protein comes from TCRdb applying MiXCR to the multiplex PCR reads. Of a few hundred thousand distinct CDR3 sequences in the sample, approximately 14% are singletons; the top ten hold approximately 8%. Sample: blood. These receptors all come from a young woman with Graves' hyperthyroidism.

This clonotype occurred many times. Compared with germline, one end of the junction differs, possibly owing to a read error. The V and J genes are TRBV2 and TRBJ2-6; D assignment may be TRBD1 or TRBD2 (5 bases each). Germline assignment: CDR1 SNHLY and CDR2 FYNNEI. This CDR3 is 16 amino acids long. CDR3 amino acids: CASSEGRFSGANVLTF. CDR3 DNA: TGTGCCAGCAGTGAGGGACGGTTCTCTGGTGCCAACGTCCTGACTTTC.

This clonotype was recorded at least ten times. The chain is built from TRBV6-2 or TRBV6-3 and TRBJ2-3, with D uncertain. Germline CDR1 is MNHEY and CDR2 is SVGEGT. The CDR3 totals 14 residues. The V end was cut by 6 bases, the J end by 2 bases, with 12 bases between. The CDR3 region has the DNA TGTGCCAGCAGCCTCACTACTGACACAGATACGCAGTATTTT. Its protein product is CASSLTTDTDTQYF.

The sample holds many counts of this clonotype. The CDR3 DNA is TGTGCCAGCAGCTTGGGGCCCGGCTGGCCCCAGCATTTT. Protein sequence: CASSLGPGWPQHF. The chain joins TRBV11-1 to TRBJ1-5; D perhaps matches TRBD1 (5 bases). The V gene lost 3 bases and the J gene lost 9 bases, with 12 bases spanning the gap. Germline CDR1 reads SGHAT; CDR2 reads FQDESV (reference sequence). The CDR3 is 13 amino acids.

V usage is TRBV5-1 and J usage is TRBJ2-5; TRBD2 matches at 11 bases. CDR3 length: 15 residues. V lost 0 bases to trimming and J lost 13 bases; unmatched junction nucleotides: 11. The germline CDR1 and CDR2 sequences are SGHRS and YFSETQ. The CDR3 spells CASSLAETSGVSRYF. As DNA, the CDR3 is TGCGCCAGCAGCTTGGCGGAGACTAGCGGGGTATCTCGGTACTTC.

Ten or more counts support this clonotype. This chain uses TRBV11-3 with TRBJ2-7; D may be TRBD1 or TRBD2 (6 bases each). The V gene lost 5 bases and the J gene lost 6 bases, with 14 bases spanning the gap. CDR1 is SGHNT and CDR2 is YENEEA in the germline V gene. This CDR3 spans 13 amino acids. The CDR3 sequence is CASSPRGAGEQYF. The CDR3, as DNA: TGTGCCAGCAGCCCGAGGGGGGCGGGCGAGCAGTACTTC.

The chain's CDR3 is CASSSRPGGANYGYTF. For the CDR3, the DNA is TGTGCCAGCAGTTCACGTCCGGGGGGAGCTAACTATGGCTACACCTTC. The chain recombines TRBV28 with TRBJ1-2; D might be TRBD1 (5 bases). Trimming cost V 4 bases and J 0 bases, with 15 bases left between them. Germline V gives CDR1 MDHEN, CDR2 SYDVKM. This CDR3 has 16 amino acids.

This clonotype has only a few counts. The chain is built from TRBV29-1 and TRBJ2-7, with 8 positions matching TRBD2. Germline V gives CDR1 SQVTM, CDR2 ANQGSEA. The ends lost 4 bases at V and 5 bases at J; junction bases unmatched: 7. The CDR3 contains 13 residues. The DNA for the CDR3 is TGCAGCGTTGGAGCGGGAGAGGTAAACGAGCAGTACTTC. Protein sequence: CSVGAGEVNEQYF.

The rearrangement joins TRBV6-1 to TRBJ2-2; 8 bases line up with TRBD2. With V trimmed by 8 bases and J by 7 bases, 18 bases remained unmatched. The CDR3 has 17 residues. The germline V gene has CDR1 MNHNS and CDR2 SASEGT. CDR3 sequence: CASGYNPGLDSIGELFF. The DNA for the CDR3 is TGTGCCAGCGGCTATAATCCGGGACTAGACAGTATCGGGGAGCTGTTTTTT.

This clonotype appeared many times. The J gene is TRBJ2-1, the V gene TRBV20-1; 7 bases match TRBD2. The CDR3 has 12 residues. The V and J ends lost 3 bases and 8 bases, in that order; junction bases with no gene match: 4. In germline, CDR1 is DFQATT, CDR2 SNEGSKA (reference sequence). The CDR3 nucleotides read TGCAGTGCTAGTGGGCTAGCGGATGAGCAGTTCTTC. This encodes CSASGLADEQFF.